One and the same sample provided the 6 T cell receptor beta chains below, sequenced in a study of blood T cell repertoires in COVID-19. The protocol was immunoSEQ multiplex PCR, while the TCRdb copy is restricted to in-frame clones and leaves out a portion. The sample has more than 65,000 clones, roughly 87% seen once. The sample taken for sequencing was peripheral blood. The receptors were gathered from a woman of 80 years or more with active or convalescent COVID-19.

The V and J genes are TRBV20-1 and TRBJ2-5, with 7 bases aligning to TRBD1. V shed 3 bases and J 5 bases; nucleotides not matched to a gene: 3. The CDR3 contains 12 residues. Germline V gene lookup returns CDR1 DFQATT and CDR2 SNEGSKA (reference sequence). This CDR3 is CSASDRVETQYF. CDR3 in DNA: TGCAGTGCTAGTGACAGGGTCGAGACCCAGTACTTC.

The chain combines TRBV21-1 with TRBJ1-5. TRBV21-1 is described as a pseudogene. The CDR3 has 14 residues. CDR3 DNA: TGTGCCAGCAGCAAAGCGAGGGATGAGCAGCCCCAGCATTTT. This codes for CASSKARDEQPQHF.

The chain uses TRBV3-1 (or the pseudogene TRBV3-2) and TRBJ2-7; D unclear. The V gene's germline CDR1 is LGHDT and CDR2 YNNKEL (reference sequence). This CDR3 region has 11 residues. The ends were cut back, 2 bases at V and 3 bases at J, with 2 bases in the middle. In nucleotides, the CDR3 is TGTGCCAGCAGCCAACTCTACGAGCAGTACTTC. It codes for CASSQLYEQYF.

The gene calls are TRBV5-6 and TRBJ2-3, with 8 bases matching TRBD1. V lost 5 bases and J lost 1; bases outside the gene matches: 3. Germline CDR1 is SGHDT and CDR2 is YYEEEE. This CDR3 is 14 amino acids long. The CDR3 DNA sequence: TGTGCCAGCAGTGACAGGGGTGGCACAGATACGCAGTATTTT. Amino acid sequence: CASSDRGGTDTQYF.

The rearrangement links TRBV10-1 to TRBJ2-7; TRBD2 matches 10 bases. Germline loops: CDR1 WNHNN, CDR2 SYGVQD (reference sequence). The V and J ends lost 5 bases and 5 bases, in that order; junction bases with no gene match: 9. The CDR3 has 15 residues. The CDR3 is CASSRTSGTLNEQYF. Here the CDR3 DNA reads TGCGCCAGCAGTAGGACTAGCGGAACCCTAAACGAGCAGTACTTC.

This chain joins TRBV24-1 and TRBJ2-3, with 9 bases fitting TRBD1. This CDR3 is 17 amino acids long. CDR1 is KGHDR and CDR2 is SFDVKD in the germline V gene. The J segment lost 0 bases and the V segment lost 2 bases, leaving 5 bases of the junction unmatched. The CDR3 DNA follows: TGTGCCACCAGTGATTCGACAGGGGGACCAAGCACAGATACGCAGTATTTT. Protein sequence: CATSDSTGGPSTDTQYF.